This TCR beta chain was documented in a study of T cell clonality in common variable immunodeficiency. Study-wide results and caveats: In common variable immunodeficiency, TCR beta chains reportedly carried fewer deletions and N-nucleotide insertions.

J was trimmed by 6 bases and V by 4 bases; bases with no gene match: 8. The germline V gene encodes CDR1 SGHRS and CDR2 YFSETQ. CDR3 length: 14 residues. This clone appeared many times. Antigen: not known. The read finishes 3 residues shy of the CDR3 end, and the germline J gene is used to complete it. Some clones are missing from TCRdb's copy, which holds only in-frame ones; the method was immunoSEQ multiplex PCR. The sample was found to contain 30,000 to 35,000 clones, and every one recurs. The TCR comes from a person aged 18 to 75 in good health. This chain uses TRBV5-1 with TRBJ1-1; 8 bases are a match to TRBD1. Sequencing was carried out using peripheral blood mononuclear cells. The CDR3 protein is CASSITGGGPEAFF. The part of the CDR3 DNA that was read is TGCGCCAGCAGCATCACAGGGGGTGGGCCTGAA.